This TCR beta chain is drawn from a study of T-cell memory formation after mild COVID-19. Using its own MiXCR run on the 5' RACE reads, TCRdb lists one record per CDR3 protein. This sample has tens of thousands of distinct CDR3 sequences, with around 21% found just once. This clonotype was picked up many times. Trimming removed 2 bases at V and 7 bases at J, with 8 bases between. Germline loops: CDR1 SGHVS, CDR2 FQNEAQ. CDR3 length: 12 amino acids. This TCR came from an adult who had mild COVID-19 (a few samples of this study predate the infection). Cell type and time point are not known. This chain uses TRBV7-8 with TRBJ2-5; no definite D call. Sequencing was performed on PBMCs or a T cell subset sorted from them (not recorded which). The CDR3 here is CASSLPELTQYF. The CDR3 DNA follows: TGTGCCAGCAGCTTACCGGAATTGACCCAGTACTTC.